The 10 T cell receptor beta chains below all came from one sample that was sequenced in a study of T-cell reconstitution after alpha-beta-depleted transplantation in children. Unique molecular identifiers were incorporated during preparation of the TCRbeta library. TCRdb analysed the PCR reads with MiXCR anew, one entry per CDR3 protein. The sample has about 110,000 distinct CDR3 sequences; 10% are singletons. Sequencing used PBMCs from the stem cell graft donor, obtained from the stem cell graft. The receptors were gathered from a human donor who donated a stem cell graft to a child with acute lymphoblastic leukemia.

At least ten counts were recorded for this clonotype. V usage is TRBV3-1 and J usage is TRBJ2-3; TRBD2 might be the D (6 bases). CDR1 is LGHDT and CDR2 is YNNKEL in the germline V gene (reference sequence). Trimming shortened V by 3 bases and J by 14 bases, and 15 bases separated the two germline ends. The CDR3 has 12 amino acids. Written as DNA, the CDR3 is TGTGCCAGCAGCCAGGCGGGGCTCGGGACGTATTTT. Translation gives CASSQAGLGTYF.

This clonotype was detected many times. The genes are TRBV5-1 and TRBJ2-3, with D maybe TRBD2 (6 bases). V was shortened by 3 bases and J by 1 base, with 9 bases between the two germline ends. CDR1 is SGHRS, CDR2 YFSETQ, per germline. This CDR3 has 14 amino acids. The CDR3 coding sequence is TGCGCCAGCAGCTCCGGACTACGCACAGATACGCAGTATTTT. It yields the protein CASSSGLRTDTQYF.

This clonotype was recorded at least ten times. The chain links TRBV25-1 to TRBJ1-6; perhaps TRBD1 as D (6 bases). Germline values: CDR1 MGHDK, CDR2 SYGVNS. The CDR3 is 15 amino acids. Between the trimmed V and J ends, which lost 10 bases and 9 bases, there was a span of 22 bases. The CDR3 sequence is CATPGAREEGSPLHF. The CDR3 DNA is TGTGCCACCCCAGGGGCCCGAGAAGAGGGTTCACCCCTCCACTTT.

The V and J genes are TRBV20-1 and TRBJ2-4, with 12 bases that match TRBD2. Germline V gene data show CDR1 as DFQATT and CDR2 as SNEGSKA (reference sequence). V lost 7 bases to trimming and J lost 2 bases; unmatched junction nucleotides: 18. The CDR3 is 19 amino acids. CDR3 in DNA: TGCAGTGTTTCCCAGGGGCTAGCGGGGGGGCAAGGGTCCAAAAACATTCAGTACTTC. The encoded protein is CSVSQGLAGGQGSKNIQYF.

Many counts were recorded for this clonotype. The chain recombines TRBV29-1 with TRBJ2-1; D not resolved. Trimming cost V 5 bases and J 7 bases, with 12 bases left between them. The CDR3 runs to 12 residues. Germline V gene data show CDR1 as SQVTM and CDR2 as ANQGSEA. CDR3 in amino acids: CSVFWAQNEQFF. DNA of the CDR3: TGCAGCGTTTTTTGGGCCCAAAATGAGCAGTTCTTC.

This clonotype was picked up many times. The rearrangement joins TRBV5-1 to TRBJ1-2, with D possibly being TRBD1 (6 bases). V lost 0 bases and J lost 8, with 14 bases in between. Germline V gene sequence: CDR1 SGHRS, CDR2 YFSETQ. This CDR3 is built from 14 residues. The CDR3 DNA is TGCGCCAGCAGCTTGGTCGGACAGCCGTTCGGCTACACCTTC. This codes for CASSLVGQPFGYTF. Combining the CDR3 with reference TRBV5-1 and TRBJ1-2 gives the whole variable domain KAGVTQTPRYLIKTRGQQVTLSCSPISGHRSVSWYQQTPGQGLQFLFEYFSETQRNKGNFPGRFSGRQFSNSRSEMNVSTLELGDSALYLCASSLVGQPFGYTFGSGTRLTVV.

CDR3 protein: CASSEQSVNQPQHF. The CDR3 DNA follows: TGTGCCAGCAGTGAACAGAGCGTGAATCAGCCCCAGCATTTT. This chain links TRBV6-1 with TRBJ1-5; unclear D gene. The CDR3 runs 14 residues. The V and J ends lost 2 bases and 4 bases respectively, with 9 bases between them. The V gene's germline CDR1 is MNHNS and CDR2 SASEGT.

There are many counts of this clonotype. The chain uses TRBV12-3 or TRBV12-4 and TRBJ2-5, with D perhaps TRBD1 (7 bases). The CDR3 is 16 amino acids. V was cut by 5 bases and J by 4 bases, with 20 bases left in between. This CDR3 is CASSPPRQGGLETQYF. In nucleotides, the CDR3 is TGTGCCAGCAGTCCCCCCCGGCAGGGGGGATTAGAGACCCAGTACTTC.

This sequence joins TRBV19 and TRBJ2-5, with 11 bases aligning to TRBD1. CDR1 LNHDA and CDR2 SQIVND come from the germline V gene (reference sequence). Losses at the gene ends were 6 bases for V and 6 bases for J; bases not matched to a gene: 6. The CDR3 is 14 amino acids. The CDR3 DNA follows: TGTGCCAGTAGGCAGGACAGGGGGCTGAAGACCCAGTACTTC. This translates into CASRQDRGLKTQYF.

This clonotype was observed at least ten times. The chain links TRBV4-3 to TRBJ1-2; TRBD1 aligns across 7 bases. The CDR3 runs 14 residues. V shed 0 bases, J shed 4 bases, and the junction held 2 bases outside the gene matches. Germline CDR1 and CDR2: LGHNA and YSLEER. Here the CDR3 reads CASSQDRDSYGYTF. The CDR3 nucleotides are TGCGCCAGCAGCCAAGATCGGGACAGCTATGGCTACACCTTC.